This T cell receptor (beta chain) came from a study of cytomegalovirus exposure and HLA in healthy donors. Overall study context: Earlier findings included 117 million unique TCR beta sequences obtained from 150 million to 200 million T cells.

This clone has just a few counts. What it binds is not known. The study ran its PCR with 60 Vbeta and 13 Jbeta primers. Repertoires were generated with immunoSEQ multiplex PCR, while TCRdb's copy carries only in-frame clones and drops some. The sample has over 150,000 clones, roughly two thirds seen once. Study results and limitations: The study designated about 160 TCR beta chains cytomegalovirus-associated.

The length of the CDR3 is 15 residues. In germline, CDR1 is SGHRS, CDR2 YFSETQ. V lost 5 bases to trimming and J lost 4 bases, with 16 bases between them. The receptor's source is a woman between 35 and 50 years old in good health and CMV-seropositive. The chain has TRBV5-1 and TRBJ2-1; TRBD2 is a possible D gene (6 bases). Sequencing was done on a sample of PBMCs. CDR3 DNA: TGCGCCAGCAGACCGCTAGCGACTACGTACAATGAGCAGTTCTTC. Translated, it gives CASRPLATTYNEQFF.